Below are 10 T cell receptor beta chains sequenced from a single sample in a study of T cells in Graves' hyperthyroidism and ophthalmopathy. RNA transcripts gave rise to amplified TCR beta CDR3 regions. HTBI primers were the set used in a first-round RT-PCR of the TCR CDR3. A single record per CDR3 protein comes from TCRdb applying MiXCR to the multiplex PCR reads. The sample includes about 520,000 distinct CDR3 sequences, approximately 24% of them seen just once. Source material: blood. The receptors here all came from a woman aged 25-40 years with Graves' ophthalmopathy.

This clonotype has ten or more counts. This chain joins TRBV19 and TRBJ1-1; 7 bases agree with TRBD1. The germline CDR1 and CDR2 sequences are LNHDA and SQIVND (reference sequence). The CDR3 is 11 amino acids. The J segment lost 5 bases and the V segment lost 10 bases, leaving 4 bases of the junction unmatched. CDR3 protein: CATTGATEAFF. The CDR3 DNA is TGTGCCACTACAGGGGCGACTGAAGCTTTCTTT.

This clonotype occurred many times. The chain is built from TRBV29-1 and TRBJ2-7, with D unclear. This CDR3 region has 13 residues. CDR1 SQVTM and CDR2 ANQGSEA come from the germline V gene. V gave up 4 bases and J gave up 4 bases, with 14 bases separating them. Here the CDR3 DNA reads TGCAGCGTTGCTGGAGCTGGGCGGTACGAGCAGTACTTC. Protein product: CSVAGAGRYEQYF.

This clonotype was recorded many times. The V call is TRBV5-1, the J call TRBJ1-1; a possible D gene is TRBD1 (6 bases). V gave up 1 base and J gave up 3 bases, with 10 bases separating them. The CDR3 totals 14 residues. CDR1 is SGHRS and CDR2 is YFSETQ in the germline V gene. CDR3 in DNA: TGCGCCAGCAGCTTGTCGGCAGGGGACACTGAAGCTTTCTTT. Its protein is CASSLSAGDTEAFF.

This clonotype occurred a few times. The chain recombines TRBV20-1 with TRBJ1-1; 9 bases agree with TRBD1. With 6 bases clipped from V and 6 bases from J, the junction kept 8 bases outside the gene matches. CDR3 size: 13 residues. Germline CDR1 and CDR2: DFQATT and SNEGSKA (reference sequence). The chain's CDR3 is CSAVDRGIPEAFF. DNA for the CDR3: TGCAGTGCCGTAGACAGGGGGATTCCTGAAGCTTTCTTT.

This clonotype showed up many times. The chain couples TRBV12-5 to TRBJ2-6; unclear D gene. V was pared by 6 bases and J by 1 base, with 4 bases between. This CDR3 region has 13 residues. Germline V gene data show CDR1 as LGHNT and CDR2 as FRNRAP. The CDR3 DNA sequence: TGTGCTAGTGGACCATCTGGGGCCAACGTCCTGACTTTC. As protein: CASGPSGANVLTF. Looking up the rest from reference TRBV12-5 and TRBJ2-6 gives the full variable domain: DARVTQTPRHKVTEMGQEVTMRCQPILGHNTVFWYRQTMMQGLELLAYFRNRAPLDDSGMPKDRFSAEMPDATLATLKIQPSEPRDSAVYFCASGPSGANVLTFGAGSRLTVL.

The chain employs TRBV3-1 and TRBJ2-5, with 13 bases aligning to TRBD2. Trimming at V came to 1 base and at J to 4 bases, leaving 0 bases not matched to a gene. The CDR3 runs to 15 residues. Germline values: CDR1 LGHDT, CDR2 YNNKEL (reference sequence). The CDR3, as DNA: TGTGCCAGCAGCCAAGGGACTAGCGGGGGAGAGACCCAGTACTTC. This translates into CASSQGTSGGETQYF.

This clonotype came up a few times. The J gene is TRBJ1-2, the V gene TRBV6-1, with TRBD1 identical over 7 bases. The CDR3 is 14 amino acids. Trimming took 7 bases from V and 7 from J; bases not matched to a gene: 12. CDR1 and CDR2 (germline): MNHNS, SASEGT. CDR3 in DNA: TGTGCCAGCACCCTCACAGGGGAGGGAAGTGGCTACACCTTC. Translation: CASTLTGEGSGYTF.

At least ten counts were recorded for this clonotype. This CDR3 is CATSRDKGGPGNTIYF. CDR3 in DNA: TGTGCCACCAGCAGAGATAAAGGGGGTCCCGGAAACACCATATATTTT. This chain uses TRBV15 with TRBJ1-3; possible D gene TRBD1, 6 bases. The V gene lost 0 bases and the J gene lost 4 bases, with 13 bases spanning the gap. Germline CDR1 LNHNV, CDR2 YYDKDF (reference sequence). The CDR3 contains 16 residues.

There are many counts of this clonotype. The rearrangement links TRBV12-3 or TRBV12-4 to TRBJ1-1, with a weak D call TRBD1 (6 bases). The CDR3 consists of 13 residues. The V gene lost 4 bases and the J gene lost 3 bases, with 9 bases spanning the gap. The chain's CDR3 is CASSSDSYTEAFF. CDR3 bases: TGTGCCAGCAGTTCGGACAGTTACACTGAAGCTTTCTTT.

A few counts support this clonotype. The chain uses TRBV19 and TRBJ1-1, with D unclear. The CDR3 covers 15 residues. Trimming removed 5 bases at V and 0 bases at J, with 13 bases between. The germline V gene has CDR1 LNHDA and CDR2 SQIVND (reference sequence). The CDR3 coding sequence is TGTGCCAGTAGTTTGGCAGCCGCCCTGAACACTGAAGCTTTCTTT. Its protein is CASSLAAALNTEAFF. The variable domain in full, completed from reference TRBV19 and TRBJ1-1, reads DGGITQSPKYLFRKEGQNVTLSCEQNLNHDAMYWYRQDPGQGLRLIYYSQIVNDFQKGDIAEGYSVSREKKESFPLTVTSAQKNPTAFYLCASSLAAALNTEAFFGQGTRLTVV.